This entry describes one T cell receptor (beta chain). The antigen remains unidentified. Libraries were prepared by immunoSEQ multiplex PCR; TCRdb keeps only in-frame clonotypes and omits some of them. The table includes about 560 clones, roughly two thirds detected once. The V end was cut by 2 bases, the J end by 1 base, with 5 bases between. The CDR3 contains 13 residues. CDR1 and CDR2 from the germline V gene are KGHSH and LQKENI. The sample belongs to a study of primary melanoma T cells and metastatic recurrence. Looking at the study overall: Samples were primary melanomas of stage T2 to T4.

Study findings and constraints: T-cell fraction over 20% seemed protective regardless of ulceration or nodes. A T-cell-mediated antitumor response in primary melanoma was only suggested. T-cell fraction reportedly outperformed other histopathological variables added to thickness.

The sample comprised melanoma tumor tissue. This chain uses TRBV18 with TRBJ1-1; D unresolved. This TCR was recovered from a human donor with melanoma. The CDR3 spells CASSPLANTEAFF. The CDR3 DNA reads TGTGCCAGCTCACCATTAGCGAACACTGAAGCTTTCTTT.